What follows describes a single T cell receptor (beta chain). V trimming: 3 bases; J trimming: 9 bases; junction bases outside the gene matches: 2. This CDR3 contains 12 residues. Germline CDR1 is LGHNA and CDR2 is YNFKEQ. The sample comes from a study of HIV-infected patients and healthy controls. cDNA was made from about 480 ng RNA using alpha and beta constant primers. Using multiplexing indices, alpha and beta chain libraries were generated apart by chain-specific third strand synthesis. Each cDNA molecule was barcoded, and a single primer pair amplified each chain. Ligation attached cDNA to a 5' RACE adapter that carried a random hexamer and SP2 site. TCRdb ran MiXCR on the 5' RACE reads and lists one entry per CDR3 protein. The sample has roughly 5,100 distinct CDR3 sequences; around 5.2% are singletons. Follow-up blood was drawn about 14 weeks, roughly three months, after antiretroviral therapy began. All unsorted peripheral T cells were captured because whole blood was used without fractionation.

The sequences come from blood, collected during antiretroviral therapy. V usage is TRBV4-2 and J usage is TRBJ2-1, with 7 bases that match TRBD2. This sequence was found in an adult with HIV infection. CDR3 sequence (DNA): TGTGCCAGCAGCCAGGAGCGGGGTGAGCAGTTCTTC. Its protein is CASSQERGEQFF.